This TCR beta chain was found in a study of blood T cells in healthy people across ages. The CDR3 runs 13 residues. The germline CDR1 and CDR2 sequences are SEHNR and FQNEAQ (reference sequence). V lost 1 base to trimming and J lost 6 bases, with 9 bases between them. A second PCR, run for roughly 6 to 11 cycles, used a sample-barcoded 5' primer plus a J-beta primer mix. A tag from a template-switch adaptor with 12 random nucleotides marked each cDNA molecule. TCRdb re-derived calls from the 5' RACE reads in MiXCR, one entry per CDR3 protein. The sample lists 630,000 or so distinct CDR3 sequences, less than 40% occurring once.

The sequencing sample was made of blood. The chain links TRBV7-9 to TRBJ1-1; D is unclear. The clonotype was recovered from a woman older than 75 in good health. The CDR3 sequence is CASSLVGPSEAFF. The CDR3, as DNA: TGTGCCAGCAGCTTAGTAGGGCCTTCTGAAGCTTTCTTT.